Reported below is one T cell receptor beta chain. It has no known antigen specificity. Base qualities are missing; no much larger clone stands one base away. Samples from volunteer blood donors who had recovered from COVID-19 were contributed by a second Seattle source. Each collaborating institution followed its own protocols to collect whole blood in K2EDTA tubes. Collaborator samples were shipped for TCRbeta analysis as frozen whole blood, isolated PBMCs, or DNA extracted from either sample type. TCRbeta CDR3 regions were amplified from genomic DNA using the immunoSEQ Assay, a bias-controlled multiplex PCR. Processing in the source paper ran as follows. Within the assay, amplification of reference gene primers was used to estimate how many nucleated cells each sample contained. Sequence reads were collapsed and filtered to measure the absolute abundance of every unique TCRbeta CDR3 rearrangement. For each sample, productive Simpson clonality was calculated as the square root of Simpson's diversity index over productive rearrangements. TCRdb's version of the immuneACCESS table is confined to in-frame rearrangements and falls short of the full clone set. An unresolved V gene accounts for under half of the shortfall where checked; the remainder is of unknown origin. Clone size and the V and J calls come from that table; the DNA yielded D and trimming. The sample table shows about 170,000 clones, and around 83% are seen once. Around 19% of the sample goes to the ten largest clones.

This sample was included in a study of blood T cell repertoires in COVID-19 (TCRdb year 2020). With respect to the entire study: Samples covering the acute and convalescent phases of COVID-19 were provided by collaborators in the United States, Italy and Spain. The prospective study material was composed of cDNA or gDNA derived from T cells, B-cell-depleted T cells, or PBMCs. Subjects who had been exposed to COVID-19, were actively infected with it, or had recovered from it provided the deeply sampled blood TCRbeta repertoires that made up the dataset. The repertoires were made available in a free public database intended to serve as a resource for research on the immune response to SARS-CoV-2. The samples were drawn from the first 160 participants of the ongoing ImmuneRACE study and from 1,254 subjects provided by 6 global collaborators. Sample metadata almost always included a de-identified subject ID, COVID-19 status, age in years and sex. Where available, HLA class I and class II types were taken from metadata supplied by the sample provider and were not determined by assay-based typing.

V is trimmed back by 3 bases and J by 1 base, and the junction contains 9 bases that no gene match accounts for. The germline V gene yields KGHSH for CDR1 and LQKENI for CDR2. From cysteine to phenylalanine, the CDR3 is 17 amino acids long. Just CDR3 DNA is preserved here, 51 bases in frame from base 1. Broader findings and caveats from the paper: How much clinical and demographic metadata was included differed by source and by participant, and the metadata was provided uncurated.

The origin of this receptor is a woman aged 70-85 years who had recovered from COVID-19. What was sequenced was peripheral blood. This receptor chain uses TRBV18 and TRBJ2-5, and TRBD2 aligns with 9 junction nucleotides. For the CDR3, the sequence is CASSPGRASGAQETQYF. The DNA sequence follows: TGTGCCAGCTCACCCGGTCGGGCTAGCGGGGCCCAAGAGACCCAGTACTTC.